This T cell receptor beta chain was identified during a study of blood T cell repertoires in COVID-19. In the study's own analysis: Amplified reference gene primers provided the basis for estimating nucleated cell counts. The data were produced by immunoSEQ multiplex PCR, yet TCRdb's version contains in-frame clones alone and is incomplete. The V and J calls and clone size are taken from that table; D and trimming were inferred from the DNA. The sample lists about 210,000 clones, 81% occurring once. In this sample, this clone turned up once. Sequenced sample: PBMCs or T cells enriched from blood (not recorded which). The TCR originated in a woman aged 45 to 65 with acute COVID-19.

DNA for the CDR3: TGCAGCGTCCAAGGGAGTTTTAACACTGAAGCTTTCTTT. This translates into CSVQGSFNTEAFF. V is TRBV29-1 and J is TRBJ1-1; no definite D call. The V gene lost 6 bases and the J gene lost 2 bases, with 13 bases spanning the gap. The germline V gene has CDR1 SQVTM and CDR2 ANQGSEA. This CDR3 is built from 13 residues.